Presented here are 10 T cell receptor beta chains from one specimen sequenced in a study of blood T cell repertoires in COVID-19 (TCRdb year 2020). Libraries were prepared through the immunoSEQ multiplex PCR assay. Drawn from immuneACCESS, this table holds only the in-frame rearrangements with V and J called that TCRdb kept. Clones are partly lost; checked studies trace under half to an unresolved V gene and leave the rest unexplained. The sample profile shows about 130,000 clones; about four fifths of them were found once. 12% of the sample lies in the top ten. The sequenced sample was peripheral blood. The receptors originated from a man aged 55-75 years with acute or convalescent COVID-19.

The genes are TRBV3-1 (or the pseudogene TRBV3-2) and TRBJ2-2, with 7 bases matching TRBD1. With 0 bases clipped from V and 5 bases from J, the junction kept 9 bases outside the gene matches. The length of the CDR3 is 17 residues. In germline, CDR1 is LGHDT, CDR2 YNNKEL (reference sequence). The CDR3 DNA reads TGTGCCAGCAGCCAAGATCGAAACAGGGGTTGGACCGGGGAGCTGTTTTTT. Protein sequence: CASSQDRNRGWTGELFF.

J is TRBJ1-1 and V is TRBV7-9; D not resolved. Trimming cost V 5 bases and J 1 base, with 14 bases left between them. The CDR3 loop spans 15 amino acids. Looked up from germline, CDR1 is SEHNR and CDR2 is FQNEAQ (reference sequence). CDR3 DNA sequence: TGTGCCAGCAGCCCCTTGACACCGCAGAACACTGAAGCTTTCTTT. Residues: CASSPLTPQNTEAFF.

The chain combines TRBV21-1 with TRBJ2-5; the D call of TRBD2 is as the table states it, not checked on the DNA. TRBV21-1 is flagged as a pseudogene. The CDR3 has 16 residues. CDR3 bases: TGTGCCAGCAGATCCCCGCCGGGAGAGGACCAAGAGACCCAGTACTTC. As protein: CASRSPPGEDQETQYF.

The chain employs TRBV7-3 and TRBJ2-3, with a possible D match to TRBD2 (6 bases). With 5 bases removed from V and 3 bases from J, the gap between germline ends came to 12 bases. This CDR3 comprises 14 residues. Germline V gene lookup returns CDR1 SGHTA and CDR2 FQGTGA. This CDR3 reads CASSTSLTTDTQYF. In DNA form, the CDR3 reads TGTGCCAGCAGCACTAGCCTTACTACAGATACGCAGTATTTT.

The table lists this clone with many counts. The CDR3 DNA reads TGTGCCAGCAGTCCCGTTACAGGGGTAGGGGTTGATGAGCAGTTCTTC. Translation: CASSPVTGVGVDEQFF. The chain employs TRBV27 and TRBJ2-1, with TRBD1 identical over 7 bases. After removal of 5 bases from V and 8 bases from J, the junction contained 15 bases not matched to a gene. This CDR3 has 16 amino acids. Germline lookup yields CDR1 MNHEY and CDR2 SMNVEV (reference sequence).

This clone was observed a single time. The chain couples TRBV28 to TRBJ2-7; 9 bases line up with TRBD1. Per the germline V gene, CDR1 is MDHEN and CDR2 is SYDVKM. V lost 6 bases to trimming and J lost 3 bases; unmatched junction nucleotides: 12. The CDR3 extends over 16 amino acids. CDR3 residues: CASRPTPGQGFYEQYF. For the CDR3, the DNA is TGTGCCAGCAGGCCAACGCCGGGACAGGGATTCTACGAGCAGTACTTC.

To note about this clone: Other DNA sequences of this sample code for an identical CDR3. The chain couples TRBV14 to TRBJ2-2, with a weak D call TRBD1 (7 bases). The V end was cut by 4 bases, the J end by 11 bases, with 11 bases between. CDR1 SGHDN and CDR2 FVKESK come from the germline V gene. CDR3 size: 12 residues. CDR3 loop: CASSPGGGELFF. The CDR3 nucleotides are TGTGCCAGCAGCCCAGGGGGAGGTGAGCTGTTTTTT. Supplemented by reference TRBV14 and TRBJ2-2, the full variable domain reads EAGVTQFPSHSVIEKGQTVTLRCDPISGHDNLYWYRRVMGKEIKFLLHFVKESKQDESGMPNNRFLAERTGGTYSTLKVQPAELEDSGVYFCASSPGGGELFFGEGSRLTVL.

The chain has TRBV5-1 and TRBJ1-2; 7 bases map to TRBD1. CDR1 SGHRS and CDR2 YFSETQ come from the germline V gene. The CDR3 is made up of 14 amino acids. Losses at the gene ends were 2 bases for V and 4 bases for J; bases not matched to a gene: 5. The CDR3 loop is CASSLGTVAYGYTF. In nucleotides, the CDR3 is TGCGCCAGCAGCTTAGGGACAGTAGCCTATGGCTACACCTTC.

The V gene is TRBV6-5, the J gene TRBJ1-1; 8 bases match TRBD1. The CDR3 runs to 13 residues. Unmatched junction bases numbered 11, after V lost 6 bases and J lost 11 bases. The germline CDR1 and CDR2 sequences are MNHEY and SVGAGI. CDR3 nucleotide sequence: TGTGCCAGCAGAGACAGCAGGGGGCTTGAGGCTTTCTTT. This sequence encodes CASRDSRGLEAFF.

This clone has a single count. The chain recombines TRBV15 with TRBJ2-2; 8 positions match TRBD2. This CDR3 contains 16 residues. Germline V gene sequence: CDR1 LNHNV, CDR2 YYDKDF (reference sequence). The V gene end was trimmed by 9 bases and the J gene end by 3 bases; junction bases not matched to a gene: 12. This chain's CDR3 is CATGAKRERDTGELFF. In nucleotides, the CDR3 is TGTGCCACAGGGGCTAAGCGGGAGCGCGACACCGGGGAGCTGTTTTTT.